The count of the clone carrying this TCR beta chain is one. Its antigen is as yet unknown. Use of 60 Vbeta and 13 Jbeta primers characterized the PCR. The repertoire was sequenced with immunoSEQ multiplex PCR; TCRdb's copy has only in-frame clones and lacks some. Of under 150,000 clones in the sample, around 70% were seen once. The data were obtained in a study of cytomegalovirus exposure and HLA in healthy donors. The CDR3 has 14 residues. The V gene lost 6 bases and the J gene lost 1 base, with 12 bases spanning the gap. The germline V gene encodes CDR1 MDHEN and CDR2 SYDVKM. Points from the study as a whole: A missense variant in DCLRE1C was later tied to TCR beta V- and J-gene trimming. Among the sequence variants, a highly shared cluster was likely an artifact of sequencing.

The sequenced sample was PBMCs. The chain joins TRBV28 to TRBJ1-1; D may be TRBD1 (5 bases). The sequence derives from a human donor in good health. CDR3: CASRNPTGNTEAFF. The CDR3 DNA sequence: TGTGCCAGCAGAAATCCTACAGGGAACACTGAAGCTTTCTTT.